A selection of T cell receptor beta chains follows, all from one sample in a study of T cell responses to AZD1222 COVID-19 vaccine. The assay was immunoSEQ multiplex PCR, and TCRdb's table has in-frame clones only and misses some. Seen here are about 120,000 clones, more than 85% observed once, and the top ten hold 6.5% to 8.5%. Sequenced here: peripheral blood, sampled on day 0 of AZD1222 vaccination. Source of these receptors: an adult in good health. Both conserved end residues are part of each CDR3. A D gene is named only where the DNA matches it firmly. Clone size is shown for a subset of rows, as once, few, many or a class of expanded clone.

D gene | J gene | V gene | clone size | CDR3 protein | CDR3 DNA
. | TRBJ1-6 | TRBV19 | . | CASNRAPERSPLHF | TGTGCCAGTAACCGGGCTCCCGAGAGGTCACCCCTCCACTTT
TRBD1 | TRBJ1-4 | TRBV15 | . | CATSRAGTGGGNEKLFF | TGTGCCACCAGCAGAGCCGGGACAGGGGGAGGTAATGAAAAACTGTTTTTT
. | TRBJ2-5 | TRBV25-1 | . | CASSERGHQETQYF | TGTGCCAGCAGTGAACGAGGGCATCAAGAGACCCAGTACTTC
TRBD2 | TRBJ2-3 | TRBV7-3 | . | CASSLIGSGGPGDTQYF | TGTGCCAGCAGCTTAATTGGTAGCGGGGGACCAGGAGATACGCAGTATTTT
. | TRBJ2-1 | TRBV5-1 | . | CASSLGETLTYNEQFF | TGCGCCAGCAGCTTGGGTGAAACTTTAACCTACAATGAGCAGTTCTTC
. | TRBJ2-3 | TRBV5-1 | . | CASSLRRDSTDTQYF | TGCGCCAGCAGCTTGAGAAGGGACAGCACAGATACGCAGTATTTT
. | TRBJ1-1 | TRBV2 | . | CASSTQGNTEAFF | TGTGCCAGCAGTACCCAGGGGAACACTGAAGCTTTCTTT
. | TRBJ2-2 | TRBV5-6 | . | CASSSFQGNTGELFF | TGTGCCAGCAGCTCATTTCAGGGGAACACCGGGGAGCTGTTTTTT
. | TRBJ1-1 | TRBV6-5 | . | CASSLSGHTEAFF | TGTGCCAGCAGCCTATCTGGGCACACTGAAGCTTTCTTT
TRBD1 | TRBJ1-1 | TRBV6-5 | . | CASRTGRTEAFF | TGTGCCAGCAGGACAGGGAGGACTGAAGCTTTCTTT
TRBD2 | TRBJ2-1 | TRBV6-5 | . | CASSLTSGVNEQFF | TGTGCCAGCAGCTTGACTAGCGGGGTCAATGAGCAGTTCTTC
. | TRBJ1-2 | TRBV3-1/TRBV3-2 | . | CASQTDGGGYTF | TGTGCCAGCCAGACGGACGGGGGCGGCTACACCTTC
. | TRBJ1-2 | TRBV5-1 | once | CASSLDRASYGYTF | TGCGCCAGCAGCTTGGACAGGGCCTCCTATGGCTACACCTTC
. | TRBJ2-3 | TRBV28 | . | CASSLVGVGTDTQYF | TGTGCCAGCAGTTTGGTCGGGGTGGGCACAGATACGCAGTATTTT
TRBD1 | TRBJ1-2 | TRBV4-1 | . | CASSLPQTGGGGYTF | TGCGCCAGCAGCCTTCCCCAGACAGGGGGCGGCGGCTACACCTTC
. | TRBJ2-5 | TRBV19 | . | CASSIVGAETQYF | TGTGCCAGTAGTATAGTAGGGGCAGAGACCCAGTACTTC
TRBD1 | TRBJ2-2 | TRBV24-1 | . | CATSGDRGLNTGELFF | TGTGCCACCAGTGGGGACAGGGGATTAAACACCGGGGAGCTGTTTTTT